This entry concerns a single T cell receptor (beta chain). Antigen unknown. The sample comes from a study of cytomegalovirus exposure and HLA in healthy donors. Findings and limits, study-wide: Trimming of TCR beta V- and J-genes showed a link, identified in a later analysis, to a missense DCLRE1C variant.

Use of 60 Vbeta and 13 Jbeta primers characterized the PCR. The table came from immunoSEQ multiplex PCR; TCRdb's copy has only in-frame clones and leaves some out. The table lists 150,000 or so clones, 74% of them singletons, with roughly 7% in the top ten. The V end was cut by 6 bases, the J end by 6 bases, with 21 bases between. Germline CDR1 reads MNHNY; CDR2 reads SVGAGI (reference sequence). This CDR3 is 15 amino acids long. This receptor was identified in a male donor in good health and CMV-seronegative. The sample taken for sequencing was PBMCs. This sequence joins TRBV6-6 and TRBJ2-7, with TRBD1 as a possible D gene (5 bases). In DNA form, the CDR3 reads TGTGCCAGCAGCACCCATCAAACAGGAGTCCTCGAGCAGTACTTC. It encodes CASSTHQTGVLEQYF.